A single T cell receptor (beta chain) is shown here with its context. Its antigen remains unknown. The junction departs from germline at one end; a sequencing error may be responsible. The data were taken from a study of tumor-infiltrating lymphocytes in primary liver carcinoma. Across the study: The patients included men and women who were aged 30 to 69 years. Tissue type made little difference to sample yields of roughly 3.65 to 7.5 million productive TCRbeta reads. Overall study findings and caveats: Tumors carried a top-250-clone fraction significantly exceeding that of blood (p = 0.039).

TCR beta cDNA was reverse-transcribed from about 0.45 ug of total RNA. The reaction used a constant-region primer and ProtoScript II reverse transcriptase. Each TCR beta library was derived from three nested multiplex PCR rounds that employed slightly modified ARM-PCR. Primers for the first two PCR rounds were TRBV1-TRBV30 forward primers and a C-beta reverse primer (about 11 cycles per round). A single record per CDR3 protein comes from TCRdb applying MiXCR to the multiplex PCR reads. The table lists about 330,000 distinct CDR3 sequences, 65% of them singletons. Unsorted whole blood yielded the blood RNA, and germline DNA was also extracted. Before any surgery took place, four milliliters of peripheral blood were collected. This CDR3 is built from 14 residues.

The clonotype comes from a man in his forties with primary liver carcinoma and hepatitis B virus infection. The V gene is TRBV12-3 or TRBV12-4, the J gene TRBJ1-1; TRBD1 might be the D (5 bases). Sequencing input: peripheral blood. The chain's CDR3 is CASSRIGDLTEAFF. For the CDR3, the DNA is TGTGCTAGCAGCAGGATAGGGGATTTAACTGAAGCTTTCTTT.